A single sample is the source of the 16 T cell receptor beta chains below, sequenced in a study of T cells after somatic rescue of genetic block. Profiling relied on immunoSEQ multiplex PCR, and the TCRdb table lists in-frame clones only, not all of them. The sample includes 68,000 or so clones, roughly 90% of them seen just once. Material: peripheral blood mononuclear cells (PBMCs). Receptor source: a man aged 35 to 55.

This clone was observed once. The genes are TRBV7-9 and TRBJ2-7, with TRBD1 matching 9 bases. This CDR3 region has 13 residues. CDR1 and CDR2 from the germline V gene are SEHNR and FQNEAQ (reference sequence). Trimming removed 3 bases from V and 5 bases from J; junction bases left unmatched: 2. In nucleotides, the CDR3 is TGTGCCAGCAGCTTCGGACAGGGGAACGAGCAGTACTTC. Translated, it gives CASSFGQGNEQYF.

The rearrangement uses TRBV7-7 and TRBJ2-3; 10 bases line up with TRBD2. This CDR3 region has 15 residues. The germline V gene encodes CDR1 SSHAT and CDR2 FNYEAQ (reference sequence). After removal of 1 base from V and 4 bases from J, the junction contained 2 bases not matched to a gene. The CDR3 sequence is CASSLGAGGSDTQYF. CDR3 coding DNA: TGTGCCAGCAGCTTAGGAGCGGGAGGGTCAGATACGCAGTATTTT.

The CDR3 nucleotides are TGTGCCAGCAGTGAGATACAGAATAGCAATCAGCCCCAGCATTTT. It codes for CASSEIQNSNQPQHF. The rearrangement joins TRBV6-1 to TRBJ1-5; D not certain. Deletions cut 3 bases from V and 0 bases from J, with 9 bases between. Germline assignment: CDR1 MNHNS and CDR2 SASEGT. The CDR3 covers 15 residues.

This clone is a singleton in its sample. In nucleotides, the CDR3 is TGTGCCAGCAGCTCGAAGTCGGCAGGCCCCATGGAGTACTTC. This gives the protein CASSSKSAGPMEYF. The J gene is TRBJ2-7, the V gene TRBV11-2; the D is unclear. The CDR3 is 14 residues long. Germline V gene data show CDR1 as SGHAT and CDR2 as FQNNGV. The V and J ends lost 4 bases and 11 bases respectively, with 21 bases between them.

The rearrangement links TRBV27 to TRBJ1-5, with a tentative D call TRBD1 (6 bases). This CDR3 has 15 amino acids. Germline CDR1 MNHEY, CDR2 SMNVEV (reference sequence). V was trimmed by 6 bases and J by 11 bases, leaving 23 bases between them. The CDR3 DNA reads TGTGCCAGCAGCTCACGTCAGAAGGGGACATTGGCCCAGCATTTT. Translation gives CASSSRQKGTLAQHF.

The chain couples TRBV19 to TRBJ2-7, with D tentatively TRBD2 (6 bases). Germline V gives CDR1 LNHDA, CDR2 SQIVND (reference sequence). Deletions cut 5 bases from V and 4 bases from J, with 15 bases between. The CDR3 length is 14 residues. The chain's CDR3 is CASSWGDAEYEQYF. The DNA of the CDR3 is TGTGCCAGTAGTTGGGGGGATGCCGAATACGAGCAGTACTTC.

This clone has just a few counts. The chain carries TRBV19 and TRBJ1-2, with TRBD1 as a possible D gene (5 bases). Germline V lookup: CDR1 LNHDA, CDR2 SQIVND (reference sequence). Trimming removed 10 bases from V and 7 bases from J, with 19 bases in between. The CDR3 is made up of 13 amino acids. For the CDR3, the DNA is TGTGCCAAGAACCAGGGAGCCAGTAGTGGCTACACCTTC. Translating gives CAKNQGASSGYTF.

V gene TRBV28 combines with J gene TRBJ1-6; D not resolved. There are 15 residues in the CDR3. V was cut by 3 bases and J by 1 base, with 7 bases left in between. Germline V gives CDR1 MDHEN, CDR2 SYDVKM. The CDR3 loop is CASSFIGSYNSPLHF. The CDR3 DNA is TGTGCCAGCAGTTTTATTGGTTCCTATAATTCACCCCTCCACTTT. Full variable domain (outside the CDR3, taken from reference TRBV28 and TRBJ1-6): DVKVTQSSRYLVKRTGEKVFLECVQDMDHENMFWYRQDPGLGLRLIYFSYDVKMKEKGDIPEGYSVSREKKERFSLILESASTNQTSMYLCASSFIGSYNSPLHFGNGTRLTVT.

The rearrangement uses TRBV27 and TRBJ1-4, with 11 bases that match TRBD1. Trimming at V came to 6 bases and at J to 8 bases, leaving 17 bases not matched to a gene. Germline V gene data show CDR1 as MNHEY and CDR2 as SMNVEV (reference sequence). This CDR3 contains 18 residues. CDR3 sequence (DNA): TGTGCCAGCAGACCCTCCTCAATCTTGGACAGGGGGCGAGAAAAACTGTTTTTT. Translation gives CASRPSSILDRGREKLFF.

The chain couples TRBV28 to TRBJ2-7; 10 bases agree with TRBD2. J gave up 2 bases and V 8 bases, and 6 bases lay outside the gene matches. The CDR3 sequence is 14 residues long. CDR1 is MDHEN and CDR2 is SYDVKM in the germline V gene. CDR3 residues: CASHRTSGTYEQYF. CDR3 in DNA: TGTGCCAGCCACAGGACTAGCGGAACCTACGAGCAGTACTTC. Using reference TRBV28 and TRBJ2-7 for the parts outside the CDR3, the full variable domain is DVKVTQSSRYLVKRTGEKVFLECVQDMDHENMFWYRQDPGLGLRLIYFSYDVKMKEKGDIPEGYSVSREKKERFSLILESASTNQTSMYLCASHRTSGTYEQYFGPGTRLTVT.

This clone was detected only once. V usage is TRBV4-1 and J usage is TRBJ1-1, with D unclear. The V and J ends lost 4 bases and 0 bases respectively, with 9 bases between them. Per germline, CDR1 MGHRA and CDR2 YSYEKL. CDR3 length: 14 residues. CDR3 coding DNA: TGCGCCAGCAGCCGTGGCCAGTTGAACACTGAAGCTTTCTTT. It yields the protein CASSRGQLNTEAFF.

The CDR3 coding sequence is TGTGCCAGCAGTTTATTAAGGGACACTGAAGCTTTCTTT. Translated, it gives CASSLLRDTEAFF. This chain connects TRBV27 to TRBJ1-1; D ambiguous. Germline-derived CDR1 and CDR2 are MNHEY and SMNVEV (reference sequence). The CDR3 loop spans 13 amino acids. Trimming shortened V by 1 base and J by 3 bases, and 6 bases separated the two germline ends.

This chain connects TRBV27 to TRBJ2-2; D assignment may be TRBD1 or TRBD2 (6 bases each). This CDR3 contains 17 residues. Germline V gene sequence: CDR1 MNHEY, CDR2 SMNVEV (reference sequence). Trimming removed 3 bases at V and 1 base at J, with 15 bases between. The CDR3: CASSFLPGGENTGELFF. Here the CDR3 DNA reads TGTGCCAGCAGTTTTCTCCCCGGGGGCGAGAACACCGGGGAGCTGTTTTTT.

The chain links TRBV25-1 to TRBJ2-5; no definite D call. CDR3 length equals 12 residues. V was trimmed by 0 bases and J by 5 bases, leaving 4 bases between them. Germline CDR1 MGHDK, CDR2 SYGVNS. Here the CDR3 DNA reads TGTGCCAGCAGTGAATATAGGGAGACCCAGTACTTC. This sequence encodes CASSEYRETQYF.

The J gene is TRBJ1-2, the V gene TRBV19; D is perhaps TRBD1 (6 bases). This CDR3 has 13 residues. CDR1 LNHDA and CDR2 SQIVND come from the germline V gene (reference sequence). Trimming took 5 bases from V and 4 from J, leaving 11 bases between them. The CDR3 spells CASSLGQPYGYTF. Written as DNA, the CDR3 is TGTGCCAGTAGTCTTGGACAGCCCTATGGCTACACCTTC.

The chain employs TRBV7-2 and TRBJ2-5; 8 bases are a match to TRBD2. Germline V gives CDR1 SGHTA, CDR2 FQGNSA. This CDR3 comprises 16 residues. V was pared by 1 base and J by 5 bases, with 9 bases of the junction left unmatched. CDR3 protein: CASSLVGRTSLETQYF. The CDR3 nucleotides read TGTGCCAGCAGCTTAGTTGGGCGGACTAGCTTGGAGACCCAGTACTTC. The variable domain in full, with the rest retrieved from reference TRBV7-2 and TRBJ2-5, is GAGVSQSPSNKVTEKGKDVELRCDPISGHTALYWYRQSLGQGLEFLIYFQGNSAPDKSGLPSDRFSAERTGGSVSTLTIQRTQQEDSAVYLCASSLVGRTSLETQYFGPGTRLLVL.